The TCR beta chain under discussion was sequenced for a study of blood T cell repertoires in COVID-19. Study details: The analysed material was cDNA or gDNA that came from T cells, B-cell-depleted T cells, or PBMCs.

Only in-frame clones appear in the TCRdb table, and some are missing; sequencing was by immunoSEQ multiplex PCR. The sample records 250,000 to 350,000 clones, roughly 90% being singletons. The V gene's germline CDR1 is SGHNT and CDR2 YYREEE (reference sequence). With V trimmed by 2 bases and J by 6 bases, 9 bases remained unmatched. The CDR3 is 16 amino acids. The V gene is TRBV5-4, the J gene TRBJ2-2; 8 nucleotides align to TRBD1. This receptor was obtained from a woman aged 55 to 70 with acute or convalescent COVID-19. The sequencing sample was made of peripheral blood. CDR3 protein: CASSFLGQASPGELFF. The DNA for the CDR3 is TGTGCCAGCAGCTTCTTGGGACAGGCATCGCCCGGGGAGCTGTTTTTT.